This entry lists 10 T cell receptor beta chains sequenced from one sample in a study of cytomegalovirus exposure and HLA in healthy donors. The PCR contained 60 Vbeta and 13 Jbeta primers. TCRdb keeps only in-frame clones here, not all; method: immunoSEQ multiplex PCR. The sample includes 140,000 to 150,000 clones, approximately 78% seen only once; the top ten take around 3.2%. Sequencing was carried out using PBMCs. These receptors were obtained from a female donor in good health and CMV-seronegative.

V gene TRBV6-5 combines with J gene TRBJ1-2; D might be TRBD1 (6 bases). The germline gives CDR1 MNHEY, CDR2 SVGAGI. Trimming took off 6 bases at V and 7 bases at J, with 21 bases between the two ends. The CDR3 spans 15 residues. In nucleotides, the CDR3 is TGTGCCAGCAGCATCTCCGGGGGGCGCTTGGGTGGCTACACCTTC. Translated: CASSISGGRLGGYTF.

The J gene is TRBJ2-7, the V gene TRBV5-6; 7 nucleotides align to TRBD2. This CDR3 contains 14 residues. In germline, CDR1 is SGHDT, CDR2 YYEEEE. V gave up 4 bases and J gave up 2 bases; unmatched junction bases: 6. The DNA of the CDR3 is TGTGCCAGCAGCCCGCGGACTAGTCCCTACGAGCAGTACTTC. It specifies CASSPRTSPYEQYF.

The rearrangement uses TRBV30 and TRBJ2-7, with 9 bases aligning to TRBD1. V gave up 7 bases and J gave up 6 bases; unmatched junction bases: 13. Germline-derived CDR1 and CDR2 are GTSNPN and SVGIG (reference sequence). The CDR3 contains 14 residues. CDR3 loop: CAYLGGQGLGEQYF. CDR3 DNA sequence: TGTGCCTACCTAGGGGGACAGGGTCTTGGCGAGCAGTACTTC.

This clone was counted a few times. Other DNA sequences within the sample encode an identical CDR3. V usage is TRBV5-1 and J usage is TRBJ2-7; D possibly corresponds to TRBD1 (6 bases). This CDR3 is 14 amino acids long. The germline V and J ends were trimmed by 2 bases and 0 bases, with 9 bases remaining between them. Per the germline V gene, CDR1 is SGHRS and CDR2 is YFSETQ. The CDR3 protein is CASSLKQGSYEQYF. In DNA form, the CDR3 reads TGCGCCAGCAGCTTAAAACAGGGCTCCTACGAGCAGTACTTC.

V is TRBV7-9 and J is TRBJ1-2; D is uncertain. This CDR3 has 15 amino acids. Germline V gene data show CDR1 as SEHNR and CDR2 as FQNEAQ (reference sequence). Trimming removed 1 base from V and 2 bases from J, with 11 bases in between. The CDR3 DNA sequence: TGTGCCAGCAGCTTAGTTAGTGAATCCAACTATGGCTACACCTTC. Amino acids: CASSLVSESNYGYTF.

This clone was seen a few times. V is TRBV18 and J is TRBJ2-1; D perhaps matches TRBD1 (5 bases). With 6 bases removed from V and 2 bases from J, the gap between germline ends came to 14 bases. The CDR3 is 15 residues long. The germline CDR1 and CDR2 sequences are KGHSH and LQKENI. CDR3 nucleotide sequence: TGTGCCAGCTCGTCAGGGCTGGGGACCTACAATGAGCAGTTCTTC. It specifies CASSSGLGTYNEQFF.

V gene TRBV7-8 combines with J gene TRBJ1-1; 10 bases agree with TRBD1. The CDR3 runs 18 residues. Germline trimming cut 5 bases from V and 1 base from J; bases unmatched to any gene: 13. From germline, CDR1 is SGHVS and CDR2 FQNEAQ. In DNA, the CDR3 is TGTGCCAGCAGCCTAAGGACAGGGGGGTTGGGTCGGAACACTGAAGCTTTCTTT. Encoded protein: CASSLRTGGLGRNTEAFF.

The chain links TRBV2 to TRBJ2-7; 11 nucleotides agree with TRBD2. The germline CDR1 and CDR2 sequences are SNHLY and FYNNEI. V trimming: 4 bases; J trimming: 2 bases; junction bases outside the gene matches: 4. The CDR3 loop spans 15 amino acids. The CDR3 loop is CASSASGRMTYEQYF. CDR3 DNA sequence: TGTGCCAGCAGTGCTAGCGGGAGGATGACCTACGAGCAGTACTTC.

The chain uses TRBV6-6 and TRBJ2-1; D unclear. CDR3 size: 12 residues. V was shortened by 2 bases and J by 8 bases, with 7 bases between the two germline ends. Germline loops: CDR1 MNHNY, CDR2 SVGAGI (reference sequence). The CDR3 nucleotides read TGTGCCAGCAGTTACGCTCGCGATGAGCAGTTCTTC. It codes for CASSYARDEQFF.

The V and J genes are TRBV5-4 and TRBJ1-1, with 7 bases lining up with TRBD1. J lost 0 bases, V lost 3 bases, and 8 bases had no gene match. The CDR3 is 16 amino acids. The V gene's germline CDR1 is SGHNT and CDR2 YYREEE (reference sequence). CDR3 loop: CASSSGDSDMNTEAFF. The CDR3 DNA reads as TGTGCCAGCAGCTCGGGGGACAGCGACATGAACACTGAAGCTTTCTTT.